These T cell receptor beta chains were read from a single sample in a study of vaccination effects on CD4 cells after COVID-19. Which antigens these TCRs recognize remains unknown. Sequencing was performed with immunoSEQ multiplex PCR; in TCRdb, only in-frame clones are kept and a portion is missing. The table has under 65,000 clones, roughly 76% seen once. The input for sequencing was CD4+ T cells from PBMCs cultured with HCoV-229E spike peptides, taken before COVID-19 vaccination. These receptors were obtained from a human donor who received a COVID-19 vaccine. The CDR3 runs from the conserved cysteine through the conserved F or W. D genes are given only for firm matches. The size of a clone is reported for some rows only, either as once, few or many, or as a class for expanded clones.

TGTGCCACCAGTGATACTAGCGGGGGCCCCTCGGCAGATACGCAGTATTTT	CATSDTSGGPSADTQYF	TRBV24-1	TRBD2	TRBJ2-3	.
TGTGCCAGCAGGTACCCAGGGGCAGGGAAGGAGCCCCAGCATTTT	CASRYPGAGKEPQHF	TRBV6-5	.	TRBJ1-5	.
TGTGCTAGTGGTTTGGGGAGCATACTATCCTACAATGAGCAGTTCTTC	CASGLGSILSYNEQFF	TRBV12-5	.	TRBJ2-1	.
TGCAGCTTTCAAGGGACTAGCGGGGCCGCGAACACCGGGGAGCTGTTTTTT	CSFQGTSGAANTGELFF	TRBV29-1	TRBD2	TRBJ2-2	few
TGTGCCAGCAGTTTATGGCAGGGGACTTCACCCCTCCACTTT	CASSLWQGTSPLHF	TRBV28	.	TRBJ1-6	once
TGCAGTGCTAGTTGGGCGGCCTCCCGCAATGAGCAGTTCTTC	CSASWAASRNEQFF	TRBV20-1	.	TRBJ2-1	.
TGTGCCAGTAGTAGTTCGAGGGGGCAGCCCCAGCATTTT	CASSSSRGQPQHF	TRBV19	.	TRBJ1-5	few
TGTGCCAGCAGCGTAACCGGGTCCTTAAATCAGCCCCAGCATTTT	CASSVTGSLNQPQHF	TRBV9	.	TRBJ1-5	.
TGCGCCAGCAGCTTCCTAGCGGGGCAAGAGACCCAGTACTTC	CASSFLAGQETQYF	TRBV5-1	TRBD2	TRBJ2-5	.
TGTGCCAGCAGTCTCGGGGCATATAGCAATCAGCCCCAGCATTTT	CASSLGAYSNQPQHF	TRBV6-5	.	TRBJ1-5	few
TGTGCCAGCAGCCTAACTCCGGGCCTTAATCAGCCCCAGCATTTT	CASSLTPGLNQPQHF	TRBV7-8	.	TRBJ1-5	.
TGTGCCAGCAGCCCGAGGGGGAGCTCCTACAATGAGCAGTTCTTC	CASSPRGSSYNEQFF	TRBV7-9	.	TRBJ2-1	.
TGTGCCAGTAGCCCTTTAACTGTCCGAGGACAGCCCCAGCATTTT	CASSPLTVRGQPQHF	TRBV19	.	TRBJ1-5	.
TGTGCCAGCAGTTTCACCCGGACCGGGGAGCTGTTTTTT	CASSFTRTGELFF	TRBV12-3/TRBV12-4	.	TRBJ2-2	few
TGTGCCTGGGCCGGACAGGGCAATCAGCCCCAGCATTTT	CAWAGQGNQPQHF	TRBV30	TRBD1	TRBJ1-5	few
TGTGCCAGCAGCATCCGACAGAACACTGAAGCTTTCTTT	CASSIRQNTEAFF	TRBV9	.	TRBJ1-1	.
TGTGCCAGCAGTGAACTGGAGGGTAATGAAAAACTGTTTTTT	CASSELEGNEKLFF	TRBV2	.	TRBJ1-4	.
TGTGCCAGCAGTGAAACAGGGAATAGCAATCAGCCCCAGCATTTT	CASSETGNSNQPQHF	TRBV6-1	.	TRBJ1-5	.
TGTGCCAGCAGCTTTTACTTAAGGGGGCAAAAGAACACTGAAGCTTTCTTT	CASSFYLRGQKNTEAFF	TRBV5-8	TRBD1	TRBJ1-1	.
TGTGCCTGGAGCGGGAGGCAGGCCAACGGCCGGCCCCAGCATTTT	CAWSGRQANGRPQHF	TRBV30	.	TRBJ1-5	.
TGTGCCATCACCCCAGCGGTTTACAATGAGCAGTTCTTC	CAITPAVYNEQFF	TRBV10-3	.	TRBJ2-1	.
TGTGCCACCAGCAGCAGACTAGCGGGACCCTACAATGAGCAGTTCTTC	CATSSRLAGPYNEQFF	TRBV15	TRBD2	TRBJ2-1	.
TGTGCCAGCAGTTACAGGGGAAGCAATCAGCCCCAGCATTTT	CASSYRGSNQPQHF	TRBV6-6	.	TRBJ1-5	.
TGTGCCAGCAGCCCCGAGGGGGCCACCGGGGAGCTGTTTTTT	CASSPEGATGELFF	TRBV13	TRBD1	TRBJ2-2	.
TGTGCCAGCTCACCTAGGACAGGGTATCAAGAGACCCAGTACTTC	CASSPRTGYQETQYF	TRBV18	TRBD1	TRBJ2-5	.
TGTGCCAGCAGCCCCTGGACTAGCAACAACATTCAGTACTTC	CASSPWTSNNIQYF	TRBV7-2	TRBD2	TRBJ2-4	.
TGTGCCAGCAGCCAAGGGACGGACCGGGCCCAGTACTTC	CASSQGTDRAQYF	TRBV3-1/TRBV3-2	.	TRBJ2-5	.
TGTGCCAGCAGCCGAGAGGGAAGCGGCCAAGAGACCCAGTACTTC	CASSREGSGQETQYF	TRBV3-1/TRBV3-2	.	TRBJ2-5	.
TGTGCCAGCAGCTTAATTGGACAGGGCAATTCACCCCTCCACTTT	CASSLIGQGNSPLHF	TRBV7-2	TRBD1	TRBJ1-6	few
TGTGCCAGCAGTTCAACCGGGACAGGGTCCTATACGCAGTATTTT	CASSSTGTGSYTQYF	TRBV27	TRBD1	TRBJ2-3	.
TGTGCCAGCAGTTATCTCCCGACTAGCGGGGTGGTGGATACGCAGTATTTT	CASSYLPTSGVVDTQYF	TRBV6-2/TRBV6-3	TRBD2	TRBJ2-3	.
TGTGCCAGCAGCCCGAAGGCCGGGACAGGTCTCTACTACTATGGCTACACCTTC	CASSPKAGTGLYYYGYTF	TRBV5-6	TRBD1	TRBJ1-2	.
TGTGCCAGCAGTGCCGGGACGGTGAACACTGAAGCTTTCTTT	CASSAGTVNTEAFF	TRBV2	.	TRBJ1-1	.
TGTGCCAGCAGCCTGTTGAGCGGAGAGGTGTTTTTT	CASSLLSGEVFF	TRBV14	.	TRBJ1-4	.
TGTGCCACCAGTGATTTCCCCAGGGGGAATGGCTACACCTTC	CATSDFPRGNGYTF	TRBV24-1	TRBD1	TRBJ1-2	.
TGTGCCAGCAGCTTAGCTGGGGACATCTACAATGAGCAGTTCTTC	CASSLAGDIYNEQFF	TRBV7-2	.	TRBJ2-1	.
TGTGCCAGCAGCTTAGGGGCGGGGGCTAGCACAGATACGCAGTATTTT	CASSLGAGASTDTQYF	TRBV7-2	.	TRBJ2-3	.
TGTGCCAGCAGCTTGGGGCTAGCATCCCAAGAGACCCAGTACTTC	CASSLGLASQETQYF	TRBV7-3	.	TRBJ2-5	.
TGTGCCAGCAGTCCACTACAGGGCTCTGGGGCCAACGTCCTGACTTTC	CASSPLQGSGANVLTF	TRBV28	.	TRBJ2-6	.
TGTGCCAGCAGTTTACGTAACGAAAAACTGTTTTTT	CASSLRNEKLFF	TRBV28	.	TRBJ1-4	.
TGTGCCGTCTCTAAGAACGGGGCCAACGTCCTGACTTTC	CAVSKNGANVLTF	TRBV6-5	.	TRBJ2-6	.
TGTGCCATCAGTGAAGTAACAGATACGCAGTATTTT	CAISEVTDTQYF	TRBV10-3	.	TRBJ2-3	.